A selection of T cell receptor beta chains follows, all from one sample in a study of T cells after yellow fever vaccination. TCRdb itself ran the 5' RACE reads through MiXCR, one entry per CDR3 protein. The profile shows roughly 310,000 distinct CDR3 sequences, about 9.5% of them singletons. The starting material was PBMCs, obtained on the day of the first yellow fever vaccination. Receptors originate from a man in his late teens or twenties who received the YFV17D yellow fever vaccine. CDR3s include the opening cysteine and the closing phenylalanine or tryptophan. A D gene is named only where the DNA matches it firmly.

v_call d_call cdr3_aa
TRBV6-2/TRBV6-3 TRBD1 CASSYSAGGRLEQYF
TRBV6-2/TRBV6-3 TRBD1 CASSSGTGGRNEQFF
TRBV12-3/TRBV12-4 . CASSWGGYSTDTQYF
TRBV11-2 . CASSPRGLGTEAFF
TRBV6-4 TRBD1 CASRRQGILGYGYTF
TRBV7-7 . CASSPPGNSYEQYF
TRBV5-1 . CASSRFMAGGVEETQYF
TRBV28 . CASSPAGSPLHF
TRBV29-1 . CSVAQGRETQYF
TRBV11-2 . CASSLGKTYRTSLQETQYF
TRBV20-1 TRBD2 CSARDLSAGRDEQYF
TRBV12-3/TRBV12-4 . CASSFRGANTEAFF
TRBV24-1 . CATSVGGDTGELFF
TRBV27 . CASSTGTSPYQPQHF
TRBV20-1 . CSALRQPDNEKLFF
TRBV24-1 . CATSHQPQHF
TRBV12-3/TRBV12-4 TRBD1 CASRRQGATEAFF
TRBV3-1 . CASSQSNYGYTF
TRBV5-1 TRBD1 CASTRTGGTDTQYF
TRBV7-8 TRBD2 CASSSSLSSGVHSGANVLTF